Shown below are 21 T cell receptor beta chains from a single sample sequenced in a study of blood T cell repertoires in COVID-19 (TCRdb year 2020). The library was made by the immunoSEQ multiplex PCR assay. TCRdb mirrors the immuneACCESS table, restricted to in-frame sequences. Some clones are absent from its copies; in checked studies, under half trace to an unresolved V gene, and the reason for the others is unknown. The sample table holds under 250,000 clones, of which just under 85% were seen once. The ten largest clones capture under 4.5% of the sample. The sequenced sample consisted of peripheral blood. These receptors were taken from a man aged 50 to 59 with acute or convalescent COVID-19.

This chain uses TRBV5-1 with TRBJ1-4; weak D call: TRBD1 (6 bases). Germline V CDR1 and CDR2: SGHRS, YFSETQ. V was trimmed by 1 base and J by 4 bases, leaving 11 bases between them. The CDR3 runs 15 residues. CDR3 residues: CASSLSQGFNEKLFF. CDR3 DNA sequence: TGCGCCAGCAGCTTGTCGCAGGGGTTTAATGAAAAACTGTTTTTT.

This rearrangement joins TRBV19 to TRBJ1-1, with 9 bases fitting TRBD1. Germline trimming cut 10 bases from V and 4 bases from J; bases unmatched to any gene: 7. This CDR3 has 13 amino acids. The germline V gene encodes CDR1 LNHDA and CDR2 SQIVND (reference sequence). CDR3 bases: TGTGCCACCACAGGGGGCCTGGGCACTGAAGCTTTCTTT. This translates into CATTGGLGTEAFF.

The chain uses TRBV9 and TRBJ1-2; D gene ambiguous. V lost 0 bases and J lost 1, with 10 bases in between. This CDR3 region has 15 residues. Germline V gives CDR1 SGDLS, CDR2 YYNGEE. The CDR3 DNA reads TGTGCCAGCAGCGTAGGGCAGGCCTATAACTATGGCTACACCTTC. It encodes CASSVGQAYNYGYTF.

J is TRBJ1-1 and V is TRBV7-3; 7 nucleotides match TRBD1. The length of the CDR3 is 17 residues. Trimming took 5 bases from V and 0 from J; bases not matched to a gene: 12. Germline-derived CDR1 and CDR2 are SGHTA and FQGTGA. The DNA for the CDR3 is TGTGCCAGCAGCCCACAGACAGGGCGAGGCATGAACACTGAAGCTTTCTTT. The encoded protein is CASSPQTGRGMNTEAFF.

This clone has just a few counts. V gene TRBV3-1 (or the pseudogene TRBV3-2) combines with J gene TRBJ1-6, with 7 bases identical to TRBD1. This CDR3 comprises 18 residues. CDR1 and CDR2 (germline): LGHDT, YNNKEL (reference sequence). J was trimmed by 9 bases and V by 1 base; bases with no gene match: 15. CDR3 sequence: CASSQGGAGGSMGSPLHF. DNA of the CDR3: TGTGCCAGCAGCCAAGGCGGGGCAGGGGGTTCTATGGGTTCACCCCTCCACTTT.

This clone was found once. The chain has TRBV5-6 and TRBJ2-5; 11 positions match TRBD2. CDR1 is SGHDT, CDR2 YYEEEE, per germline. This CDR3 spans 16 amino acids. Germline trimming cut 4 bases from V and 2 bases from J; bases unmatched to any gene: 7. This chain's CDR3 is CASSPEPSGGQETQYF. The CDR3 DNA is TGTGCCAGCAGCCCCGAACCTAGCGGGGGGCAAGAGACCCAGTACTTC.

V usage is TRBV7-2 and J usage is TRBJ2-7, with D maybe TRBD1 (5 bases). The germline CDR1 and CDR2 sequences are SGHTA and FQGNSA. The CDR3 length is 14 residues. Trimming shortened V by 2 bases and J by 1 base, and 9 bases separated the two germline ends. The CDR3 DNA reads TGTGCCAGCAGCTTATCCAGGGCGTCCTACGAGCAGTACTTC. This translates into CASSLSRASYEQYF.

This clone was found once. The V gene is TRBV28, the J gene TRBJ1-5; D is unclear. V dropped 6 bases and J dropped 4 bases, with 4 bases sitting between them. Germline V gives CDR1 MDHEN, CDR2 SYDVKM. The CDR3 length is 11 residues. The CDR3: CASSQNQPQHF. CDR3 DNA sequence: TGTGCCAGCAGCCAGAATCAGCCCCAGCATTTT.

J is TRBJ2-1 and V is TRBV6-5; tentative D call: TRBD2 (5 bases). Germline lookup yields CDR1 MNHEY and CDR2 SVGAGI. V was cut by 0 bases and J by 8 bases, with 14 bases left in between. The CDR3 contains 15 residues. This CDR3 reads CASSYSKAAGDEQFF. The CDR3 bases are TGTGCCAGCAGTTACTCGAAGGCTGCCGGGGATGAGCAGTTCTTC.

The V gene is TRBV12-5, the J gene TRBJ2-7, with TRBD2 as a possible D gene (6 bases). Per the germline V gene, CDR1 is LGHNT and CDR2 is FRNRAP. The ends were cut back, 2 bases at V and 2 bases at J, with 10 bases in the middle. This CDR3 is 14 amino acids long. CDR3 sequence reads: CASGLQGGTYEQYF. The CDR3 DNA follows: TGTGCTAGTGGTTTGCAGGGAGGTACCTACGAGCAGTACTTC. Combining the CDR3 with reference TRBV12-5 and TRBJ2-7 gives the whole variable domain DARVTQTPRHKVTEMGQEVTMRCQPILGHNTVFWYRQTMMQGLELLAYFRNRAPLDDSGMPKDRFSAEMPDATLATLKIQPSEPRDSAVYFCASGLQGGTYEQYFGPGTRLTVT.

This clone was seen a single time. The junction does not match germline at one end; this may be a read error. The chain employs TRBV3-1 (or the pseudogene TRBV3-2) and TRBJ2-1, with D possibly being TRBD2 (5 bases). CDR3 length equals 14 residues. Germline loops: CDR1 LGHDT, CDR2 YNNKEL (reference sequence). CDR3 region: CASRQDYSNNEQFF. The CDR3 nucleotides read TGTGCCAGCAGACAAGACTATTCAAACAATGAGCAGTTCTTC.

The CDR3 spells CASSPLPPRGLNYNEQFF. As DNA, the CDR3 is TGCGCCAGCAGCCCCTTGCCCCCCCGGGGACTAAATTACAATGAGCAGTTCTTC. This chain links TRBV5-1 with TRBJ2-1, with 7 bases fitting TRBD2. CDR3 length: 18 amino acids. The germline gives CDR1 SGHRS, CDR2 YFSETQ. The trim removed 4 bases at V and 4 bases at J, leaving 17 bases unmatched.

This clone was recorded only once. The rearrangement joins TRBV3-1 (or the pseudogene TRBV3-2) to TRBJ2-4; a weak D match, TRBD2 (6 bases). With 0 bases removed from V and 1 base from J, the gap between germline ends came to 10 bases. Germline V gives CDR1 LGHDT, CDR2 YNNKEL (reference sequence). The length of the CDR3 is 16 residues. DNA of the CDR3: TGTGCCAGCAGCCAAGAGAGGAGGGTGGCCAAAAACATTCAGTACTTC. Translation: CASSQERRVAKNIQYF.

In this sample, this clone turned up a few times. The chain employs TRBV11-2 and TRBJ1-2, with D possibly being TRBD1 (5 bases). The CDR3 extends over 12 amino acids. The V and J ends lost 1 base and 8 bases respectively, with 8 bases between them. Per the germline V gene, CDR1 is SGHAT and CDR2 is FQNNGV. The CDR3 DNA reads TGTGCCAGCAGCTTAGGGAGGGACGGCTACACCTTC. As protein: CASSLGRDGYTF. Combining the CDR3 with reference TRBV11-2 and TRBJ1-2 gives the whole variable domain EAGVAQSPRYKIIEKRQSVAFWCNPISGHATLYWYQQILGQGPKLLIQFQNNGVVDDSQLPKDRFSAERLKGVDSTLKIQPAKLEDSAVYLCASSLGRDGYTFGSGTRLTVV.

The CDR3 region is CASANRVAETQYF. CDR3 DNA: TGTGCCAGCGCTAACAGGGTCGCGGAGACCCAGTACTTC. The chain has TRBV5-6 and TRBJ2-5; weak D call: TRBD1 (6 bases). CDR1 is SGHDT and CDR2 is YYEEEE in the germline V gene. V was shortened by 7 bases and J by 5 bases, with 15 bases between the two germline ends. The length of the CDR3 is 13 residues. Combining the CDR3 with reference TRBV5-6 and TRBJ2-5 gives the whole variable domain DAGVTQSPTHLIKTRGQQVTLRCSPKSGHDTVSWYQQALGQGPQFIFQYYEEEERQRGNFPDRFSGHQFPNYSSELNVNALLLGDSALYLCASANRVAETQYFGPGTRLLVL.

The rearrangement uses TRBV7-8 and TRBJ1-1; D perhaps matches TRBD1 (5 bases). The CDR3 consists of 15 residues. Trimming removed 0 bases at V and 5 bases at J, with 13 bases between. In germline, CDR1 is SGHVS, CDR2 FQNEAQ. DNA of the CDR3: TGTGCCAGCAGCTTAGCGGGGTCAGGGCGGACTGAAGCTTTCTTT. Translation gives CASSLAGSGRTEAFF.

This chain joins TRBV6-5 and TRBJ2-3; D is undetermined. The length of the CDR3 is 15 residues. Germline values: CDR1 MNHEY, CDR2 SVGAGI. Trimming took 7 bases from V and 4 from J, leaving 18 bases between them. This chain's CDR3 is CASTLAGGIADTQYF. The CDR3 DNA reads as TGTGCCAGCACCTTAGCCGGTGGCATAGCAGATACGCAGTATTTT.

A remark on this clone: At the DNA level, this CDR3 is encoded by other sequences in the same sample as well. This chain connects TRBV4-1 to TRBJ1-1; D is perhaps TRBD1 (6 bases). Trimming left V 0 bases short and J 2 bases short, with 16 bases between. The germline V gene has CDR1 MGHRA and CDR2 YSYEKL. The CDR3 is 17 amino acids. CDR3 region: CASSQDPGGAPNTEAFF. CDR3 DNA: TGCGCCAGCAGCCAAGATCCGGGGGGGGCTCCTAACACTGAAGCTTTCTTT.

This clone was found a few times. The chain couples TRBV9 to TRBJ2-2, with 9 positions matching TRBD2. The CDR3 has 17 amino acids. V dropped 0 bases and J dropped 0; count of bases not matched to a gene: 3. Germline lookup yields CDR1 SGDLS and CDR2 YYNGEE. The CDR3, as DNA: TGTGCCAGCAGCGTAGTAGCGGGAGCCCCGAACACCGGGGAGCTGTTTTTT. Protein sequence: CASSVVAGAPNTGELFF.

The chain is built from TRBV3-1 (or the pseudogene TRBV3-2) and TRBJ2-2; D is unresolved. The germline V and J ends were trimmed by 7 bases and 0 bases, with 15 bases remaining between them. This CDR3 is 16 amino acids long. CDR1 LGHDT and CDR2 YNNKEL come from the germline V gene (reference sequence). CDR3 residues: CASTPWASPNTGELFF. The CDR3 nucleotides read TGTGCCAGCACCCCTTGGGCCTCCCCGAACACCGGGGAGCTGTTTTTT.

CDR3 amino acids: CASSHRQGNYIDYGYTF. In DNA form, the CDR3 reads TGTGCCAGCAGCCACCGACAGGGGAATTATATAGACTATGGCTACACCTTC. V gene TRBV7-9 combines with J gene TRBJ1-2; TRBD1 matches at 8 bases. The CDR3 extends over 17 amino acids. The ends lost 5 bases at V and 3 bases at J; junction bases unmatched: 14. CDR1 and CDR2 from the germline V gene are SEHNR and FQNEAQ (reference sequence).